Following are 25 T cell receptor beta chains from one sample sequenced in a study of CD8 T cells in Susac syndrome. It was with random hexamers that roughly 0.45 to 1 ug RNA was reverse transcribed. TCRdb reanalysed the immunoSEQ multiplex PCR reads using MiXCR and keeps one entry per CDR3 protein. The sample has 150,000 to 200,000 distinct CDR3 sequences, approximately 95% seen once; the top ten hold around 0.09%. What was sequenced was CD4+ T cells from PBMCs. The receptors were sampled from a human donor with multiple sclerosis.

This clonotype was observed a handful of times. This chain links TRBV29-1 with TRBJ2-4; 7 bases are shared with TRBD2. The trim removed 7 bases at V and 8 bases at J, leaving 14 bases unmatched. CDR3 size: 14 residues. Germline V gene lookup returns CDR1 SQVTM and CDR2 ANQGSEA. The chain's CDR3 is CSGREGSTRDIQYF. In DNA form, the CDR3 reads TGCAGCGGGAGGGAGGGAAGCACTAGGGACATTCAGTACTTC.

The genes are TRBV20-1 and TRBJ2-3; 12 nucleotides agree with TRBD2. Per the germline V gene, CDR1 is DFQATT and CDR2 is SNEGSKA (reference sequence). The CDR3 runs to 16 residues. Trimming cost V 6 bases and J 3 bases; bases outside gene matches: 10. CDR3 sequence reads: CSADELAGGPTDTQYF. In nucleotides, the CDR3 is TGCAGTGCCGATGAACTAGCGGGGGGTCCTACAGATACGCAGTATTTT.

CDR3 nucleotides: TGTGCCTGGAGTGGTAGCATGAACACTGAAGCTTTCTTT. Its protein is CAWSGSMNTEAFF. The rearrangement uses TRBV30 and TRBJ1-1; D is unresolved. The CDR3 totals 13 residues. The V gene lost 1 base and the J gene lost 0 bases, with 6 bases spanning the gap. The V gene's germline CDR1 is GTSNPN and CDR2 SVGIG (reference sequence).

The chain employs TRBV29-1 and TRBJ1-3; maybe TRBD1 (5 bases). Trimming took off 4 bases at V and 2 bases at J, with 6 bases between the two ends. The CDR3 contains 12 residues. From germline, CDR1 is SQVTM and CDR2 ANQGSEA. CDR3 nucleotides: TGCAGCGTTGGGGGGACTGGAAACACCATATATTTT. This translates into CSVGGTGNTIYF.

V is TRBV19 and J is TRBJ2-6; unclear D gene. CDR1 and CDR2 (germline): LNHDA, SQIVND (reference sequence). The length of the CDR3 is 15 residues. With 5 bases removed from V and 0 bases from J, the gap between germline ends came to 8 bases. The CDR3, as DNA: TGTGCCAGTAGTGTCACGGTCTCTGGGGCCAACGTCCTGACTTTC. This codes for CASSVTVSGANVLTF. The whole variable domain, remainder taken from reference TRBV19 and TRBJ2-6, is DGGITQSPKYLFRKEGQNVTLSCEQNLNHDAMYWYRQDPGQGLRLIYYSQIVNDFQKGDIAEGYSVSREKKESFPLTVTSAQKNPTAFYLCASSVTVSGANVLTFGAGSRLTVL.

This chain uses TRBV30 with TRBJ1-5; 7 bases are a match to TRBD1. Trimming at V came to 0 bases and at J to 4 bases, leaving 6 bases not matched to a gene. The CDR3 consists of 15 residues. Germline loops: CDR1 GTSNPN, CDR2 SVGIG (reference sequence). In DNA, the CDR3 is TGTGCCTGGAGTGTACCCAACAGGGGTAATCAGCCCCAGCATTTT. This sequence encodes CAWSVPNRGNQPQHF. The entire variable domain, with the rest obtained from reference TRBV30 and TRBJ1-5, is as follows: SQTIHQWPATLVQPVGSPLSLECTVEGTSNPNLYWYRQAAGRGLQLLFYSVGIGQISSEVPQNLSASRPQDRQFILSSKKLLLSDSGFYLCAWSVPNRGNQPQHFGDGTRLSIL.

The chain carries TRBV28 and TRBJ2-7; maybe TRBD1 (5 bases). The CDR3 totals 16 residues. Trimming removed 7 bases from V and 5 bases from J, with 24 bases in between. Germline V gene lookup returns CDR1 MDHEN and CDR2 SYDVKM. The CDR3 is CASTSRLGQGGHEQYF. CDR3 DNA sequence: TGTGCCAGCACCTCTCGTCTCGGGCAGGGTGGCCACGAGCAGTACTTC.

The chain combines TRBV20-1 with TRBJ2-1; 14 nucleotides agree with TRBD2. The CDR3 consists of 19 residues. The V gene's germline CDR1 is DFQATT and CDR2 SNEGSKA (reference sequence). Germline trimming cut 0 bases from V and 3 bases from J; bases unmatched to any gene: 10. The CDR3 reads CSARDYPRLAGGFYNEQFF. For the CDR3, the DNA is TGCAGTGCTAGAGACTATCCCCGACTAGCGGGGGGGTTCTACAATGAGCAGTTCTTC.

CDR3 residues: CASSSGEGGETQYF. The CDR3, as DNA: TGTGCCAGCAGTAGCGGGGAGGGAGGGGAGACCCAGTACTTC. This chain connects TRBV2 to TRBJ2-5; TRBD2 agrees at 7 bases. The CDR3 runs 14 residues. CDR1 and CDR2 from the germline V gene are SNHLY and FYNNEI. V gave up 5 bases and J gave up 5 bases; unmatched junction bases: 8.

This clonotype was counted once. J is TRBJ2-3 and V is TRBV7-2; 10 nucleotides line up with TRBD2. V shed 6 bases, J shed 4 bases, and the junction held 10 bases outside the gene matches. Looked up from germline, CDR1 is SGHTA and CDR2 is FQGNSA. This CDR3 spans 16 amino acids. CDR3 in amino acids: CASSMGLAGVSDTQYF. The CDR3 region has the DNA TGTGCCAGCAGTATGGGGCTAGCGGGGGTTTCAGATACGCAGTATTTT.

The chain uses TRBV29-1 and TRBJ1-2; D is undetermined. V dropped 3 bases and J dropped 12 bases, with 14 bases sitting between them. Germline lookup yields CDR1 SQVTM and CDR2 ANQGSEA. The CDR3 has 11 amino acids. The DNA of the CDR3 is TGCAGCGTTGAGGGTCTAGAAGGCCACACCTTC. Amino acid sequence: CSVEGLEGHTF.

The chain couples TRBV5-4 to TRBJ2-7, with 7 bases aligning to TRBD1. CDR1 is SGHNT, CDR2 YYREEE, per germline (reference sequence). CDR3 length equals 14 residues. J gave up 0 bases and V 4 bases, and 4 bases lay outside the gene matches. CDR3 in amino acids: CASSPGQPSYEQYF. Here the CDR3 DNA reads TGTGCCAGCAGCCCGGGACAGCCCTCCTACGAGCAGTACTTC.

V gene TRBV10-3 combines with J gene TRBJ2-3, with D unresolved. Germline V gene sequence: CDR1 ENHRY, CDR2 SYGVKD. This CDR3 comprises 15 residues. V was trimmed by 2 bases and J by 0 bases, leaving 9 bases between them. CDR3 nucleotides: TGTGCCATCAGTGAGGGGCAGCCAAGCACAGATACGCAGTATTTT. As protein: CAISEGQPSTDTQYF.

The CDR3 spells CASATLRAGRTNNEQFF. The DNA of the CDR3 is TGTGCCAGCGCAACCTTAAGGGCAGGGCGGACGAACAATGAGCAGTTCTTC. The rearrangement links TRBV27 to TRBJ2-1; D is perhaps TRBD1 (5 bases). The CDR3 runs to 17 residues. Germline values: CDR1 MNHEY, CDR2 SMNVEV (reference sequence). The germline V and J ends were trimmed by 8 bases and 5 bases, with 25 bases remaining between them.

V gene TRBV29-1 combines with J gene TRBJ1-2; D is undetermined. The CDR3 is 14 amino acids. Germline V gives CDR1 SQVTM, CDR2 ANQGSEA. Trimming took off 1 base at V and 2 bases at J, with 11 bases between the two ends. This CDR3 reads CSVEGKGRNYGYTF. The DNA for the CDR3 is TGCAGCGTTGAAGGGAAGGGCCGGAACTATGGCTACACCTTC. Combining the CDR3 with reference TRBV29-1 and TRBJ1-2 gives the whole variable domain SAVISQKPSRDICQRGTSLTIQCQVDSQVTMMFWYRQQPGQSLTLIATANQGSEATYESGFVIDKFPISRPNLTFSTLTVSNMSPEDSSIYLCSVEGKGRNYGYTFGSGTRLTVV.

V gene TRBV18 combines with J gene TRBJ2-5; maybe TRBD2 (5 bases). Germline V lookup: CDR1 KGHSH, CDR2 LQKENI. The ends were cut back, 3 bases at V and 6 bases at J, with 14 bases in the middle. The length of the CDR3 is 14 residues. The CDR3 loop is CASSPRGLGQTQYF. CDR3 DNA: TGTGCCAGCTCACCCCGCGGGTTGGGTCAGACCCAGTACTTC.

This chain links TRBV20-1 with TRBJ1-6; no reliable D call. Germline CDR1 is DFQATT and CDR2 is SNEGSKA (reference sequence). V shed 3 bases and J shed 7 bases, with 10 bases lying between them. This CDR3 has 13 amino acids. The CDR3 reads CSARAPRNSPLHF. The CDR3 region has the DNA TGCAGTGCTAGGGCACCCCGGAATTCACCCCTCCACTTT.

The chain recombines TRBV4-2 with TRBJ2-3, with D perhaps being TRBD1 or TRBD2 (6 bases each). Trimming left V 4 bases short and J 2 bases short, with 16 bases between. The CDR3 has 16 residues. Germline-derived CDR1 and CDR2 are LGHNA and YNFKEQ. CDR3: CASSRVRGRHTDTQYF. CDR3 DNA sequence: TGTGCCAGCAGCCGTGTTAGGGGGAGGCACACAGATACGCAGTATTTT.

V usage is TRBV7-2 and J usage is TRBJ2-5; 8 bases match TRBD1. Germline V gene sequence: CDR1 SGHTA, CDR2 FQGNSA. Trimming removed 5 bases from V and 5 bases from J; junction bases left unmatched: 10. The CDR3 contains 15 residues. CDR3 region: CASSLQGGSGETQYF. For the CDR3, the DNA is TGTGCCAGCAGCCTACAGGGGGGTTCCGGGGAGACCCAGTACTTC.

The chain uses TRBV7-2 and TRBJ2-2; D possibly corresponds to TRBD2 (5 bases). CDR1 SGHTA and CDR2 FQGNSA come from the germline V gene. The V and J ends lost 1 base and 0 bases respectively, with 9 bases between them. This CDR3 spans 16 amino acids. CDR3 in amino acids: CASSLGRGANTGELFF. CDR3 DNA sequence: TGTGCCAGCAGCTTAGGTCGGGGAGCGAACACCGGGGAGCTGTTTTTT.

This chain uses TRBV15 with TRBJ2-5; a possible D gene is TRBD2 (5 bases). The CDR3 sequence is 15 residues long. Trimming shortened V by 0 bases and J by 4 bases, and 12 bases separated the two germline ends. The germline gives CDR1 LNHNV, CDR2 YYDKDF (reference sequence). CDR3 in DNA: TGTGCCACCAGCAGAGATCTTGTCGGAGGAGAGACCCAGTACTTC. This gives the protein CATSRDLVGGETQYF.

The V gene is TRBV29-1, the J gene TRBJ2-1; 7 positions agree with TRBD2. Germline trimming cut 4 bases from V and 10 bases from J; bases unmatched to any gene: 1. CDR3 length: 10 residues. Germline values: CDR1 SQVTM, CDR2 ANQGSEA. As DNA, the CDR3 is TGCAGCGTTGGAGCGGGAGAGCAGTTCTTC. Protein sequence: CSVGAGEQFF.

The chain joins TRBV4-3 to TRBJ2-1, with D perhaps being TRBD1 or TRBD2 (5 bases each). Germline CDR1 reads LGHNA; CDR2 reads YSLEER. The CDR3 contains 14 residues. V gave up 2 bases and J gave up 6 bases, with 11 bases separating them. In DNA, the CDR3 is TGCGCCAGCAGCCAACTCTTGAGGGGCAATGAGCAGTTCTTC. Translating gives CASSQLLRGNEQFF.

V and J are TRBV30 and TRBJ1-1, with D tentatively TRBD1 (5 bases). The CDR3 is made up of 11 amino acids. V was pared by 4 bases and J by 11 bases, with 14 bases between. CDR1 and CDR2 from the germline V gene are GTSNPN and SVGIG (reference sequence). CDR3 loop: CAWTSGAGAFF. As DNA, the CDR3 is TGTGCCTGGACCTCCGGGGCAGGGGCTTTCTTT.

The chain couples TRBV18 to TRBJ1-5, with D unresolved. V was clipped by 1 base and J by 7 bases, with 11 bases between them. CDR1 is KGHSH, CDR2 LQKENI, per germline. The CDR3 loop spans 14 amino acids. The chain's CDR3 is CASSPRIELQPQHF. The CDR3 DNA sequence: TGTGCCAGCTCACCACGAATAGAACTCCAGCCCCAGCATTTT.